This T cell receptor (beta chain) was identified during a study of T cell responses to AZD1222 COVID-19 vaccine. Concerning this clone itself: Its antigen is as yet unknown.

V was clipped by 2 bases and J by 5 bases, with 21 bases between them. Germline CDR1 is KGHSH and CDR2 is LQKENI. The CDR3 consists of 17 residues. The study, taken as a whole, reports: Reportedly, nearly half the spike-specific TCRs target unmutated variant regions. CD4 TCRs associated with vaccination spanned spike, dominating at 160-218 and 743-854.

Assay: immunoSEQ multiplex PCR; the TCRdb copy retains only in-frame clones and omits some. There are about 180,000 clones in the sample; around nine tenths occur only once, and more than 9% lies in the top ten. The sequencing used peripheral blood, collected 28 days after the second AZD1222 dose. The TCR comes from an adult who received the AZD1222 COVID-19 vaccine. V and J are TRBV18 and TRBJ1-1; D is ambiguous. The CDR3 protein is CASSPGSGTTRGTEAFF. DNA of the CDR3: TGTGCCAGCTCACCAGGATCAGGAACAACGAGAGGGACTGAAGCTTTCTTT.